The source of this TCR beta chain is a study of graft-versus-host responses after intestinal transplantation. Study as a whole: Anti-thymocyte globulin induction, then tacrolimus and steroids for about 3 years, went to all recipients. General study points: There were GvH clones found in recipient marrow, and some of them appeared first in ileum or blood.

TCRdb's copy holds only in-frame clones and misses some; the assay was immunoSEQ multiplex PCR. The table includes more than 12,000 clones, less than 45% detected once. This clone showed up just a few times. The CDR3 length is 14 residues. The germline gives CDR1 GTSNPN, CDR2 SVGIG (reference sequence). V was shortened by 3 bases and J by 0 bases, with 11 bases between the two germline ends. Plates contained approximately 200,000 CFSE-labeled responder cells and approximately 200,000 irradiated, violet-dye-labeled stimulator cells. Once the reaction had ended, proliferating CFSE-low CD3+CD4+ and CD3+CD8+ responders were sorted.

The chain uses TRBV30 and TRBJ1-2, with D possibly TRBD1 on 5 matching bases. The TCR sequence derives from a human patient who received an intestinal transplant. This material consisted of alloreactive CD8+ T cells from a mixed lymphocyte reaction culture, taken before intestinal transplant. Regarding subset: CFSE-low proliferating T cells sorted from roughly 6-day pre-transplant mixed lymphocyte reaction (GvH or HvG direction). The DNA for the CDR3 is TGTGCCTGGAGGACAGATTATCCTAACTATGGCTACACCTTC. Its protein product is CAWRTDYPNYGYTF.